A single sample gave rise to the 27 T cell receptor beta chains below, sequenced in a study of blood T cells in healthy people across ages. The authors ran a second PCR of about 7 to 11 cycles using a sample-barcoded 5' primer and a J-beta primer mix. TCRdb passed the 5' RACE reads through MiXCR, listing each CDR3 protein once. This sample yields about 1.6 million distinct CDR3 sequences, of which approximately 32% are seen a single time; about 11% belongs to the top ten. Specimen: blood. The receptors originated from a woman younger than 45 in good health.

This chain joins TRBV14 and TRBJ1-6, with D perhaps matching TRBD1 (6 bases). Trimming took off 6 bases at V and 5 bases at J, with 11 bases between the two ends. Per germline, CDR1 SGHDN and CDR2 FVKESK. The CDR3 has 14 residues. Written as DNA, the CDR3 is TGTGCCAGCAGGTACAGGGATAATAATTCACCCCTCCACTTT. It codes for CASRYRDNNSPLHF.

V usage is TRBV7-9 and J usage is TRBJ2-1, with 9 bases that match TRBD1. The ends lost 4 bases at V and 7 bases at J; junction bases unmatched: 17. This CDR3 is built from 18 residues. Germline CDR1 is SEHNR and CDR2 is FQNEAQ (reference sequence). CDR3 in DNA: TGTGCCAGCAGCTCGTTTAGGACTTACGGACAGGGGTGGAATGAGCAGTTCTTC. This encodes CASSSFRTYGQGWNEQFF. Complete variable domain (other parts from reference TRBV7-9 and TRBJ2-1): DTGVSQNPRHKITKRGQNVTFRCDPISEHNRLYWYRQTLGQGPEFLTYFQNEAQLEKSRLLSDRFSAERPKGSFSTLEIQRTEQGDSAMYLCASSSFRTYGQGWNEQFFGPGTRLTVL.

This clonotype was picked up a small number of times. J is TRBJ2-3 and V is TRBV27; 9 bases fit TRBD1. V was clipped by 0 bases and J by 4 bases; unmatched bases: 8. The CDR3 is 17 amino acids. CDR1 and CDR2 (germline): MNHEY, SMNVEV (reference sequence). DNA for the CDR3: TGTGCCAGCAGTTTATCTTCTGGGACAGGGCCGGCAGATACGCAGTATTTT. This encodes CASSLSSGTGPADTQYF.

J is TRBJ2-3 and V is TRBV5-1; 10 bases line up with TRBD2. Germline-derived CDR1 and CDR2 are SGHRS and YFSETQ. This CDR3 is 18 amino acids long. The V gene end was trimmed by 5 bases and the J gene end by 0 bases; junction bases not matched to a gene: 12. As DNA, the CDR3 is TGCGCCAGCAGAGGCGGTAGCGGGGGGAGACCTAGCACAGATACGCAGTATTTT. Translating it yields CASRGGSGGRPSTDTQYF.

This clonotype occurred a few times. V and J are TRBV6-2 or TRBV6-3 and TRBJ2-7, with no clear D. Germline CDR1 and CDR2: MNHEY and SVGEGT. The CDR3 is made up of 14 amino acids. Trimming left V 7 bases short and J 3 bases short, with 16 bases between. The chain's CDR3 is CASTPPEKGYEQYF. For the CDR3, the DNA is TGTGCCAGCACCCCACCGGAGAAAGGCTACGAGCAGTACTTC.

This clonotype was seen a few times. The V call is TRBV6-6, the J call TRBJ2-3, with TRBD1 matching over 10 bases. With 6 bases clipped from V and 7 bases from J, the junction kept 10 bases outside the gene matches. This CDR3 comprises 15 residues. Germline assignment: CDR1 MNHNY and CDR2 SVGAGI (reference sequence). This CDR3 is CASSHPGQGFYTQYF. The CDR3 DNA reads as TGTGCCAGCAGCCACCCGGGACAGGGGTTTTATACGCAGTATTTT.

The chain couples TRBV3-1 to TRBJ2-1; D gene ambiguous. The germline V gene has CDR1 LGHDT and CDR2 YNNKEL (reference sequence). Between the trimmed V and J ends, which lost 1 base and 5 bases, there was a span of 9 bases. CDR3 size: 14 residues. The DNA for the CDR3 is TGTGCCAGCAGCCAAGGGGTGCCCAACAATGAGCAGTTCTTC. Its protein product is CASSQGVPNNEQFF.

As to this clonotype: A much larger clone lies one base from this, so it may be a read error. CDR3 region: CASSSEVSARIGYTF. The CDR3 nucleotides read TGTGCCAGCAGCTCAGAGGTTTCAGCCAGAATAGGCTACACCTTC. The rearrangement links TRBV11-2 to TRBJ1-2; D call uncertain. Trimming left V 4 bases short and J 8 bases short, with 20 bases between. The CDR3 runs to 15 residues. CDR1 and CDR2 from the germline V gene are SGHAT and FQNNGV. The variable domain in full, with the rest retrieved from reference TRBV11-2 and TRBJ1-2, is EAGVAQSPRYKIIEKRQSVAFWCNPISGHATLYWYQQILGQGPKLLIQFQNNGVVDDSQLPKDRFSAERLKGVDSTLKIQPAKLEDSAVYLCASSSEVSARIGYTFGSGTRLTVV.

In regard to this clonotype: A much bigger clone sits one base away, suggesting this may be a read error. V and J are TRBV20-1 and TRBJ2-1; TRBD2 matches at 8 bases. Germline lookup yields CDR1 DFQATT and CDR2 SNEGSKA (reference sequence). This CDR3 has 13 amino acids. CDR3 residues: CSAKLAVYNERFF. In DNA form, the CDR3 reads TGCAGTGCTAAACTAGCGGTCTACAATGAGCGGTTCTTC.

CDR3 in amino acids: CSVALRGTEAFF. The CDR3, as DNA: TGCAGCGTTGCCCTCCGAGGAACTGAAGCTTTCTTT. The gene calls are TRBV29-1 and TRBJ1-1; D not certain. The V gene lost 4 bases and the J gene lost 5 bases, with 11 bases spanning the gap. Germline V gene lookup returns CDR1 SQVTM and CDR2 ANQGSEA. This CDR3 comprises 12 residues. Filled out from reference TRBV29-1 and TRBJ1-1, the complete variable domain reads SAVISQKPSRDICQRGTSLTIQCQVDSQVTMMFWYRQQPGQSLTLIATANQGSEATYESGFVIDKFPISRPNLTFSTLTVSNMSPEDSSIYLCSVALRGTEAFFGQGTRLTVV.

Details on this clonotype: A much larger clone sits a single nucleotide away, making a read error possible. The V and J genes are TRBV12-3 or TRBV12-4 and TRBJ2-7; D is undetermined. Trimming pared 5 bases from V and 4 bases from J, leaving 9 bases between. CDR3 length: 12 amino acids. CDR3 sequence (DNA): TGTGCCAGCAGTGGAATACTATACGAGCAGTACTTC. Protein: CASSGILYEQYF.

The genes are TRBV18 and TRBJ2-3; 8 positions agree with TRBD1. V lost 6 bases and J lost 7; bases outside the gene matches: 6. Germline CDR1 is KGHSH and CDR2 is LQKENI. This CDR3 has 13 residues. The CDR3, as DNA: TGTGCCAGCTCGACGGACAGGGTAAATACGCAGTATTTT. Translation: CASSTDRVNTQYF.

This clonotype was counted between two and nine times. CDR3 nucleotide sequence: TGTGCCAGCAGGGTTGGGGAGTTTAGCACAGATACGCAGTATTTT. Translating it yields CASRVGEFSTDTQYF. The chain employs TRBV6-2 or TRBV6-3 and TRBJ2-3; D may be TRBD2 (5 bases). Trimming shortened V by 6 bases and J by 0 bases, and 13 bases separated the two germline ends. CDR1 and CDR2 (germline): MNHEY, SVGEGT. This CDR3 has 15 amino acids.

V usage is TRBV7-9 and J usage is TRBJ2-3; D may be TRBD2 (5 bases). Germline CDR1 is SEHNR and CDR2 is FQNEAQ (reference sequence). This CDR3 region has 16 residues. The V gene lost 1 base and the J gene lost 0 bases, with 11 bases spanning the gap. In DNA form, the CDR3 reads TGTGCCAGCAGCTTAGTTTCAAGGACTAGCACAGATACGCAGTATTTT. This translates into CASSLVSRTSTDTQYF.

The V gene is TRBV20-1, the J gene TRBJ1-5, with D tentatively TRBD1 (6 bases). This CDR3 region has 14 residues. The V end lost 3 bases, the J end lost 7 bases, and 16 bases lay between the germline ends. CDR1 and CDR2 from the germline V gene are DFQATT and SNEGSKA (reference sequence). As DNA, the CDR3 is TGCAGTGCTAGCGACAGGCGGAGGATGCAGCCCCAGCATTTT. Its protein product is CSASDRRRMQPQHF.

On this clonotype itself: The junction shows a germline mismatch at one end, possibly a read error. The J gene is TRBJ1-5, the V gene TRBV3-1; D unclear. The V gene's germline CDR1 is LGHDT and CDR2 YNNKEL (reference sequence). The CDR3 sequence is 14 residues long. CDR3 DNA: TGTGCCAGCAGCCGCTCGGGGAGCAATCAGCTCCAGCATTTT. The encoded protein is CASSRSGSNQLQHF.

V and J are TRBV4-1 and TRBJ2-7; 11 positions agree with TRBD2. There are 16 residues in the CDR3. V trimming: 4 bases; J trimming: 3 bases; junction bases outside the gene matches: 8. Per the germline V gene, CDR1 is MGHRA and CDR2 is YSYEKL. Written as DNA, the CDR3 is TGCGCCAGCAGCCTTGCTACTAGCGGGAGCCTCTACGAGCAGTACTTC. The encoded protein is CASSLATSGSLYEQYF.

The CDR3 bases are TGCAGTGCTAGAGATCCTAGGAGCTCCTATAATTCACCCCTCCACTTT. Encoded protein: CSARDPRSSYNSPLHF. This sequence joins TRBV20-1 and TRBJ1-6; no firm D call. Trimming removed 0 bases at V and 0 bases at J, with 9 bases between. Germline CDR1 DFQATT, CDR2 SNEGSKA (reference sequence). The length of the CDR3 is 16 residues.

This chain connects TRBV7-6 to TRBJ1-5; 8 bases map to TRBD1. This CDR3 comprises 16 residues. Trimming removed 1 base from V and 5 bases from J; junction bases left unmatched: 7. Germline V gene data show CDR1 as SGHVS and CDR2 as FNYEAQ. The CDR3 sequence: CASSLDAGTGDQPQHF. CDR3 nucleotide sequence: TGTGCCAGCAGCTTAGATGCAGGGACAGGAGATCAGCCCCAGCATTTT.

This clonotype appeared a few times. This sequence joins TRBV2 and TRBJ2-4; D ambiguous. V lost 7 bases and J lost 4, with 8 bases in between. The germline V gene encodes CDR1 SNHLY and CDR2 FYNNEI. The CDR3 is 12 amino acids. CDR3 region: CASTGRKNIQYF. Here the CDR3 DNA reads TGTGCCAGCACGGGCAGAAAAAACATTCAGTACTTC.

This clonotype was seen a few times. This sequence joins TRBV28 and TRBJ2-7, with 11 bases aligning to TRBD2. The V and J ends lost 6 bases and 6 bases, in that order; junction bases with no gene match: 10. This CDR3 contains 15 residues. Germline V gene lookup returns CDR1 MDHEN and CDR2 SYDVKM. CDR3 coding DNA: TGTGCCAGCAGCTTAGCGGGAGGGCCGGCTGCCGAGCAGTACTTC. This sequence encodes CASSLAGGPAAEQYF.

J is TRBJ2-4 and V is TRBV11-2, with TRBD1 matching over 7 bases. The J call may be faulty, since TRBJ2-7 better matches the DNA end. Germline V gene data show CDR1 as SGHAT and CDR2 as FQNNGV. The CDR3 has 15 residues. This CDR3 reads CASSLYTGATYEQYF. The CDR3 nucleotides read TGTGCCAGCAGCTTATATACAGGGGCCACCTACGAGCAGTACTTC.

This clonotype was recorded a few times. CDR3 sequence reads: CASSLRGQHTEAFF. As DNA, the CDR3 is TGTGCCAGCAGCTTACGGGGACAGCACACTGAAGCTTTCTTT. The chain is built from TRBV11-2 and TRBJ1-1; TRBD1 matches 7 bases. Looked up from germline, CDR1 is SGHAT and CDR2 is FQNNGV. The CDR3 covers 14 residues. Trimming cost V 2 bases and J 3 bases; bases outside gene matches: 3.

The chain has TRBV20-1 and TRBJ2-4; TRBD1 matches 8 bases. From germline, CDR1 is DFQATT and CDR2 SNEGSKA (reference sequence). This CDR3 is built from 14 residues. With 6 bases clipped from V and 3 bases from J, the junction kept 7 bases outside the gene matches. The CDR3, as DNA: TGCAGTGCCCCGACAGGGGTCGGCAAAAACATTCAGTACTTC. This translates into CSAPTGVGKNIQYF.

V usage is TRBV7-2 and J usage is TRBJ1-5, with D maybe TRBD1 (6 bases). Germline V gene lookup returns CDR1 SGHTA and CDR2 FQGNSA. The length of the CDR3 is 14 residues. With 5 bases removed from V and 6 bases from J, the gap between germline ends came to 14 bases. DNA of the CDR3: TGTGCCAGCAGCCGAGCAGGGGTAAGTCAGCCCCAGCATTTT. It codes for CASSRAGVSQPQHF.

This clonotype was counted only a few times. The V call is TRBV27, the J call TRBJ2-1; 9 bases are shared with TRBD2. The CDR3 runs to 19 residues. Unmatched junction bases numbered 22, after V lost 7 bases and J lost 6 bases. CDR1 is MNHEY, CDR2 SMNVEV, per germline (reference sequence). CDR3 DNA sequence: TGTGCCAGCATAAGGCTGGCCACCCGGGCAGCGGGAGGTCGCAATGAGCAGTTCTTC. It yields the protein CASIRLATRAAGGRNEQFF.

This chain uses TRBV20-1 with TRBJ2-5; 9 bases fit TRBD2. V lost 3 bases, J lost 13 bases, and 9 bases stayed unmatched. Germline V gives CDR1 DFQATT, CDR2 SNEGSKA (reference sequence). The CDR3 contains 12 residues. CDR3 sequence (DNA): TGCAGTGCTAGCGGGATAGCGGGGGCCCTGTACTTC. This sequence encodes CSASGIAGALYF.